This TCR beta chain was observed in a study of T cells in Graves' hyperthyroidism and ophthalmopathy. This clonotype was observed at least ten times. Its antigen is unknown. What was amplified from RNA transcripts were TCR beta CDR3 regions. The TCR CDR3 first-round RT-PCR relied on the HTBI primer set. TCRdb used MiXCR to reprocess the multiplex PCR reads, holding one entry per CDR3 protein. Counted here are over 500,000 distinct CDR3 sequences, approximately 17% occurring once; the ten biggest clones make up 15% to 20%. Study-wide results and caveats: Most thyroid clonotypes expanded above 0.001 were also detected in blood.

Per the germline V gene, CDR1 is GTSNPN and CDR2 is SVGIG (reference sequence). Trimming removed 0 bases from V and 4 bases from J; junction bases left unmatched: 5. This CDR3 comprises 15 residues. The sequence was collected from a woman under 30 with Graves' ophthalmopathy. Sequenced input: blood. This chain connects TRBV30 to TRBJ2-5; 10 nucleotides line up with TRBD1. CDR3 residues: CAWSVGTGEGETQYF. CDR3 coding DNA: TGTGCCTGGAGTGTAGGGACAGGGGAGGGAGAGACCCAGTACTTC.